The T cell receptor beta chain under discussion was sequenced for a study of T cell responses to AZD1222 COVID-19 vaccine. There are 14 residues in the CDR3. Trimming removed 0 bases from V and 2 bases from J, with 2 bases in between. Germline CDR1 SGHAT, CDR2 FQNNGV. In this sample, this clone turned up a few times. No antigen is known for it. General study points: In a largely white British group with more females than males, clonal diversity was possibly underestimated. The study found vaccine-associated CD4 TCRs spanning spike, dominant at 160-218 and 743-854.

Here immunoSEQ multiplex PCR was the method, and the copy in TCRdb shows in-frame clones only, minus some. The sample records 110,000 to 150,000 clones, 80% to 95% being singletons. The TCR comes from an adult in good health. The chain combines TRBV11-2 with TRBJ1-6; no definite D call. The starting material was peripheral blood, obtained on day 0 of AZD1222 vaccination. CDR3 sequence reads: CASSLDAYNSPLHF. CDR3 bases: TGTGCCAGCAGCTTAGATGCCTATAATTCACCCCTCCACTTT.